These T cell receptor beta chains were read from a single sample in a study of blood T cell repertoires in COVID-19. Clones were sequenced by immunoSEQ multiplex PCR, and TCRdb holds only the in-frame ones, with some missing. The table includes hundreds of thousands of clones, about 90% detected once. Sequencing was carried out using PBMCs or T cells enriched from blood (not recorded which). These receptors originate from a woman in her thirties who had recovered from COVID-19. Both conserved end residues are part of each CDR3. D genes are given only for firm matches.

V,J,D,CDR3,DNA
TRBV27,TRBJ2-3,TRBD2,CASSSGTSGVGTDTQYF,TGTGCCAGCAGTAGCGGGACTAGCGGGGTCGGCACAGATACGCAGTATTTT
TRBV5-1,TRBJ2-3,-,CASAGTTGQGTDTQYF,TGCGCCAGCGCGGGGACTACGGGACAGGGCACAGATACGCAGTATTTT
TRBV18,TRBJ1-5,-,CASSPSPGGAGQPQHF,TGTGCCAGCTCACCGTCACCGGGGGGCGCGGGACAGCCCCAGCATTTT
TRBV3-1/TRBV3-2,TRBJ2-3,TRBD2,CASSQEVSGRTDTQYF,TGTGCCAGCAGCCAAGAAGTGAGCGGGAGGACAGATACGCAGTATTTT
TRBV7-8,TRBJ2-2,TRBD2,CASKPGLATSARTSTGELFF,TGTGCCTCAAAGCCGGGACTAGCGACCTCCGCGCGAACGAGCACCGGGGAGCTGTTTTTT
TRBV28,TRBJ2-7,-,CASSPLGYRERYEQYF,TGTGCCAGCAGTCCCCTGGGGTACAGGGAGAGGTACGAGCAGTACTTC
TRBV12-5,TRBJ1-3,-,CASGLVPGNTIYF,TGTGCTAGTGGTTTGGTACCGGGGAACACCATATATTTT
TRBV7-6,TRBJ1-3,-,CASSLVAGTPGNTIYF,TGTGCCAGCAGCTTAGTTGCCGGGACACCTGGAAACACCATATATTTT
TRBV24-1,TRBJ2-1,TRBD1,CATSDSGTGSYNEQFF,TGTGCCACCAGTGACTCCGGGACAGGATCCTACAATGAGCAGTTCTTC
TRBV7-9,TRBJ1-4,-,CASSASLITTNEKLFF,TGTGCCAGCAGCGCTAGCCTGATCACAACTAATGAAAAACTGTTTTTT
TRBV6-5,TRBJ2-7,TRBD2,CASSYSTGGYEQYF,TGTGCCAGCAGTTACTCAACGGGAGGCTACGAGCAGTACTTC
TRBV12-3/TRBV12-4,TRBJ2-7,TRBD2,CASRISGAYEQYF,TGTGCCAGCAGAATTAGCGGGGCCTACGAGCAGTACTTC
TRBV7-9,TRBJ2-7,-,CASSPEYF,TGTGCCAGCAGCCCGGAGTACTTC
TRBV15,TRBJ2-3,-,CATSRGGETDTQYF,TGTGCCACCAGCAGGGGGGGTGAAACAGATACGCAGTATTTT
TRBV5-4,TRBJ1-4,-,CASSERASSVEKLFF,TGTGCCAGCAGCGAGAGGGCATCCTCTGTCGAAAAACTGTTTTTT